The clone carrying this TCR beta chain turned up a few times. What it binds is not known. The V gene's germline CDR1 is SQVTM and CDR2 ANQGSEA. The CDR3 runs 12 residues. The V end lost 4 bases, the J end lost 3 bases, and 10 bases lay between the germline ends. Individual cDNA molecules each received unique molecular identifiers attached to them. Each CDR3 protein gets one entry after TCRdb re-called the 5' RACE reads with MiXCR. The table shows approximately 81,000 distinct CDR3 sequences, with over 10% occurring only once. This sample was taken from a study of early T cells in non-severe SARS-CoV-2 infection. Study background: Chains were unpaired, as sequencing was done on bulk RNA from unsorted whole blood.

Study-wide results and caveats: VDJdb matches were skewed toward anti-spike CD8 T cell responses.

Sequencing was carried out using whole blood. This rearrangement joins TRBV29-1 to TRBJ2-7, with D perhaps TRBD1 or TRBD2 (5 bases each). This receptor was obtained from an adult who was a healthcare worker with PCR-confirmed SARS-CoV-2 infection or an uninfected control (not recorded which). The CDR3 sequence: CSVGGQGYEQYF. In DNA, the CDR3 is TGCAGCGTTGGAGGGCAGGGCTACGAGCAGTACTTC.